This T cell receptor (beta chain) was sequenced during a study of T cell changes during pregnancy in multiple sclerosis. CDR3 length: 15 residues. V shed 6 bases and J 2 bases; nucleotides not matched to a gene: 6. The germline CDR1 and CDR2 sequences are MGHDK and SYGVNS. This clone was picked up one time. The method was immunoSEQ multiplex PCR; TCRdb's version includes in-frame clones alone and lacks a portion of them. The table shows tens of thousands of clones, with 80% to 90% occurring only once. The TCR comes from a female donor in good health, enrolled as a control in a pregnancy study. The chain uses TRBV25-1 and TRBJ2-7, with TRBD1 matching 11 bases. The sample in question was peripheral blood, obtained in the first trimester of pregnancy. Here the CDR3 DNA reads TGTGCCAGCAGACCGCGGGGACAGGGGGCCTACGAGCAGTACTTC. This gives the protein CASRPRGQGAYEQYF.